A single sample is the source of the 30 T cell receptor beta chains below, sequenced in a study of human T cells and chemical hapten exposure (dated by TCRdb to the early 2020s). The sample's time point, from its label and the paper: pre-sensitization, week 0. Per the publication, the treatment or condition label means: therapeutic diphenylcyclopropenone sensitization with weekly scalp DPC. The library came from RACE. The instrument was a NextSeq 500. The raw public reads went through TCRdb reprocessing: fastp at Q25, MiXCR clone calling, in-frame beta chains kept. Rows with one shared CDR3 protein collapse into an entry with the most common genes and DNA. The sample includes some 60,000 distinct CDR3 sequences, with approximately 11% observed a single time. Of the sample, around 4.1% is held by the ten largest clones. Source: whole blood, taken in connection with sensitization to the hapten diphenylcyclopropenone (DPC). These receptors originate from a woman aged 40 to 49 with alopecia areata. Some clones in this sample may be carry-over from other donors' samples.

The CDR3 loop reads CASRSLGSFTTEAFF. The CDR3 region has the DNA TGCGCCAGCCGATCTCTAGGGAGTTTTACCACTGAAGCTTTCTTT. V gene TRBV5-1 combines with J gene TRBJ1-1; D is uncertain. Germline V gene data show CDR1 as SGHRS and CDR2 as YFSETQ. Trimming cost V 7 bases and J 4 bases, with 20 bases left between them. This CDR3 region has 15 residues. Using reference TRBV5-1 and TRBJ1-1 for the parts outside the CDR3, the full variable domain is KAGVTQTPRYLIKTRGQQVTLSCSPISGHRSVSWYQQTPGQGLQFLFEYFSETQRNKGNFPGRFSGRQFSNSRSEMNVSTLELGDSALYLCASRSLGSFTTEAFFGQGTRLTVV.

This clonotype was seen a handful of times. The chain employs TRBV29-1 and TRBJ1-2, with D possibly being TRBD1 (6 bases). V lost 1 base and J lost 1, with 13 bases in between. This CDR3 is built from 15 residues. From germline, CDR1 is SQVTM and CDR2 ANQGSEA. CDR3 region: CSVEGFRGVNYGYTF. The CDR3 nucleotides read TGCAGCGTTGAAGGATTCAGGGGCGTTAACTATGGCTACACCTTC.

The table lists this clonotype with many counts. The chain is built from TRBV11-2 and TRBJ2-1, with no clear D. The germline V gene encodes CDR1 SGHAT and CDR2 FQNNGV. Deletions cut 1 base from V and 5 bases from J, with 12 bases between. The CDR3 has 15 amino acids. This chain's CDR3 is CASSLAPVNNNEQFF. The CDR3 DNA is TGTGCCAGCAGCTTAGCCCCGGTAAATAACAATGAGCAGTTCTTC.

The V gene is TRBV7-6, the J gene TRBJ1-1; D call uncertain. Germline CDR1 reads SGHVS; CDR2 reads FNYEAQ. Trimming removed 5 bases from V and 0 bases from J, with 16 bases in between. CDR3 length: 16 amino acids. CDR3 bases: TGTGCCAGCAGCCCCCAAACCTCGGGAATGAACACTGAAGCTTTCTTT. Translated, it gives CASSPQTSGMNTEAFF.

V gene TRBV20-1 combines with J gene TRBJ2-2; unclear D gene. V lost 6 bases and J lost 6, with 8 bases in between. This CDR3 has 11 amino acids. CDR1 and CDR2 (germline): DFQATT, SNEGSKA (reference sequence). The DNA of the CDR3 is TGCAGTGCCACCCGGGCCGGGGAGCTGTTTTTT. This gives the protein CSATRAGELFF.

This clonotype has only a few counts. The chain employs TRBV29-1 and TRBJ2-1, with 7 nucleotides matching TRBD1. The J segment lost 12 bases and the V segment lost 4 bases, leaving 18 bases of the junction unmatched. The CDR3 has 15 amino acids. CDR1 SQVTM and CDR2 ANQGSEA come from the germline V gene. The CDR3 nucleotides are TGCAGCGTTGTCCCCGGAACAGGGGAAGCATCGGGGCAGTTCTTC. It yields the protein CSVVPGTGEASGQFF.

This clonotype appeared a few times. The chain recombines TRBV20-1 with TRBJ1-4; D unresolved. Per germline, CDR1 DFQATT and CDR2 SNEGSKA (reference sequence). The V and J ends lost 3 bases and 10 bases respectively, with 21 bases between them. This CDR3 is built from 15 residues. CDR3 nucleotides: TGCAGTGCTAGTCCTCCGGCAGTCGCGATGGGAAAACTGTTTTTT. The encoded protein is CSASPPAVAMGKLFF.

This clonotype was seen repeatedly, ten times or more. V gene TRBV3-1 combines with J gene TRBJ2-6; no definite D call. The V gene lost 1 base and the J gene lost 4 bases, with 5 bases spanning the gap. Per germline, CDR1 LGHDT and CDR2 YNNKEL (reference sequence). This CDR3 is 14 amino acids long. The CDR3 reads CASSQGAGANVLTF. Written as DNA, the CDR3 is TGTGCCAGCAGCCAAGGTGCCGGGGCCAACGTCCTGACTTTC.

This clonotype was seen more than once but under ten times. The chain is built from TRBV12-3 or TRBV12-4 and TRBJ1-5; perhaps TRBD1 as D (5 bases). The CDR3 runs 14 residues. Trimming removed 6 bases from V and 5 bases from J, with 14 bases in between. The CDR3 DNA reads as TGTGCCAGCAGACCCGGGACGACGCATCAGCCCCAGCATTTT. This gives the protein CASRPGTTHQPQHF.

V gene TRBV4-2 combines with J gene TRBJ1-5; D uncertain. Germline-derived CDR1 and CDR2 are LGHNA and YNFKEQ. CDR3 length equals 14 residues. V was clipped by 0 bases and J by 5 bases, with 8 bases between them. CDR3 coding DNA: TGTGCCAGCAGCCAAGACCCGGGCGATCAGCCCCAGCATTTT. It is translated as CASSQDPGDQPQHF.

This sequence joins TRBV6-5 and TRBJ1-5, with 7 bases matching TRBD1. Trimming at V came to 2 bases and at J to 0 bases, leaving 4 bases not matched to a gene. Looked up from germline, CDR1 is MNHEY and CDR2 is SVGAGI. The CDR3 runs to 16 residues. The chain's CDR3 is CASSYVDRDSNQPQHF. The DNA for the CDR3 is TGTGCCAGCAGTTACGTTGACAGGGATAGCAATCAGCCCCAGCATTTT.

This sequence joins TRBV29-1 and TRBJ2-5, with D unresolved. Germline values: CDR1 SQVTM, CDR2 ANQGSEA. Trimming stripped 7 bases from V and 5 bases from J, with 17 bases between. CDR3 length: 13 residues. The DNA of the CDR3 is TGCAGCGGCTGGTCCCGGACCGGGGAGACCCAGTACTTC. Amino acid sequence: CSGWSRTGETQYF. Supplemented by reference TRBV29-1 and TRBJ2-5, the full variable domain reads SAVISQKPSRDICQRGTSLTIQCQVDSQVTMMFWYRQQPGQSLTLIATANQGSEATYESGFVIDKFPISRPNLTFSTLTVSNMSPEDSSIYLCSGWSRTGETQYFGPGTRLLVL.

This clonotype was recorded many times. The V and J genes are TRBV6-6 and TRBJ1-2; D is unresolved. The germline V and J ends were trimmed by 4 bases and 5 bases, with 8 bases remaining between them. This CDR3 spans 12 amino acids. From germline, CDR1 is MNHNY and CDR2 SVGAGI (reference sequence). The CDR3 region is CASSSRDYGYTF. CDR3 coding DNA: TGTGCCAGCAGTTCGAGGGATTATGGCTACACCTTC.

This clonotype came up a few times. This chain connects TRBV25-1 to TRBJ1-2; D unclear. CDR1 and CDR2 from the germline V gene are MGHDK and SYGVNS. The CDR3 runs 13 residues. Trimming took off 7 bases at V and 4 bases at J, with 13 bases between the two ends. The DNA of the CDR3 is TGTGCCAGCACCCCGGGAGACCGCTATGGCTACACCTTC. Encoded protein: CASTPGDRYGYTF.

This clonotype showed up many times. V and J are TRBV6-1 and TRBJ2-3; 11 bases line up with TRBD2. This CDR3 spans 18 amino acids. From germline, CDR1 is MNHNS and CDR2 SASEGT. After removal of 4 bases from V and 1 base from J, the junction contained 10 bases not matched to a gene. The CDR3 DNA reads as TGTGCCAGCAGTGCCGCGGCTAGCGGGGGGCGGGGCACAGATACGCAGTATTTT. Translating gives CASSAAASGGRGTDTQYF.

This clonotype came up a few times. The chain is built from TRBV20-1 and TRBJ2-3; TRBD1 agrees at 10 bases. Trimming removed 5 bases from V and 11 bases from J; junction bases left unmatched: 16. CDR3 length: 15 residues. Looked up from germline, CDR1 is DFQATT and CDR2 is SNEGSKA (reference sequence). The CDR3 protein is CSAEFGTGAPSLQYF. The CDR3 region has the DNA TGCAGTGCTGAATTCGGGACAGGGGCCCCCAGTTTGCAGTATTTT.

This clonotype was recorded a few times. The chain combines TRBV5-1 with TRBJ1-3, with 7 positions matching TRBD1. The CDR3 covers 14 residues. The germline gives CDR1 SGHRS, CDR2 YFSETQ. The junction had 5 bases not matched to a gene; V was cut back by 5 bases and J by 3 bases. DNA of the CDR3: TGCGCCAGCAGTATTACAGGGGTTGGAAACACCATATATTTT. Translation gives CASSITGVGNTIYF.

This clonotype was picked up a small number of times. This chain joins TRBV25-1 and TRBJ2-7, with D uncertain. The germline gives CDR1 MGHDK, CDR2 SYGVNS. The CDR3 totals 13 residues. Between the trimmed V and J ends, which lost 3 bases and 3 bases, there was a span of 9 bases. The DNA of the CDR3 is TGTGCCAGCAGTGACCAACCGTACTACGAGCAGTACTTC. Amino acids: CASSDQPYYEQYF.

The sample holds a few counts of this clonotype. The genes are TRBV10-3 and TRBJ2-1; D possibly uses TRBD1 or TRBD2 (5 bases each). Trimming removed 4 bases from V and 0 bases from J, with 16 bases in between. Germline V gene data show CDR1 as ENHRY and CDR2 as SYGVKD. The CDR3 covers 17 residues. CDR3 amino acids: CAISGGGGQSSYNEQFF. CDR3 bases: TGTGCCATCAGTGGTGGTGGGGGTCAGAGCTCCTACAATGAGCAGTTCTTC.

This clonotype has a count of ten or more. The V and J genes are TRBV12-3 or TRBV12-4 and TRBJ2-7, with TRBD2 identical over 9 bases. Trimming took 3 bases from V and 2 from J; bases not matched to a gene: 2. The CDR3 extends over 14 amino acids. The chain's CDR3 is CASSFGLATYEQYF. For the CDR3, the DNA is TGTGCCAGCAGTTTCGGACTAGCGACCTACGAGCAGTACTTC.

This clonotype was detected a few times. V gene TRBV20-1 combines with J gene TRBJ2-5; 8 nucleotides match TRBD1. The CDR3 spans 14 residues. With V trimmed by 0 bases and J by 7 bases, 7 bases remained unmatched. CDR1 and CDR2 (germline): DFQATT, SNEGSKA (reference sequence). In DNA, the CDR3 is TGCAGTGCTAGAGATGTGGACAGGGCCGGGACCCAGTACTTC. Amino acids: CSARDVDRAGTQYF.

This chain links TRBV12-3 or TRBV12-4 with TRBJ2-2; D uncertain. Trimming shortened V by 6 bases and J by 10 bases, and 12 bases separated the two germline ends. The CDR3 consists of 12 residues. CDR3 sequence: CASSLKAVELFF. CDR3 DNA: TGTGCCAGCAGCCTGAAGGCCGTGGAGCTGTTTTTT.

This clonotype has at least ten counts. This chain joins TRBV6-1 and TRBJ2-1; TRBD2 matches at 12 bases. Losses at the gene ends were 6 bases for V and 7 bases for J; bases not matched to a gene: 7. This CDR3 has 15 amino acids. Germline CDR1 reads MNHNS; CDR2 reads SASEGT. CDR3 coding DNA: TGTGCCAGCAGGAAGACTAGCGGGAGTCGGAATGAGCAGTTCTTC. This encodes CASRKTSGSRNEQFF.

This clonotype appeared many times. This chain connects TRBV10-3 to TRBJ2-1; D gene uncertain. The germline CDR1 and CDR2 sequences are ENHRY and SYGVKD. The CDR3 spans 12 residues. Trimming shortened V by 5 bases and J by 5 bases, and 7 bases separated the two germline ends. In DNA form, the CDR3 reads TGTGCCATCAGTAGGAGCAACAATGAGCAGTTCTTC. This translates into CAISRSNNEQFF.

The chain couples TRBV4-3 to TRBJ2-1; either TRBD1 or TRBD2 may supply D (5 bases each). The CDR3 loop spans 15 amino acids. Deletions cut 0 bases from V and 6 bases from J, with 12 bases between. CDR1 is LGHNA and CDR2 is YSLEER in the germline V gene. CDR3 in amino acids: CASSQDLGVGNEQFF. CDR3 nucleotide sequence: TGCGCCAGCAGCCAAGATCTGGGGGTGGGCAATGAGCAGTTCTTC.

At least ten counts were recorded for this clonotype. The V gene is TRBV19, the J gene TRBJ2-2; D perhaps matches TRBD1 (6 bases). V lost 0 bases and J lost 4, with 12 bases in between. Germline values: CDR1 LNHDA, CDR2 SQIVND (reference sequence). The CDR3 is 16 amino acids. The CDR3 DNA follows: TGTGCCAGTAGTATAGAAGGGGGAGTGGGCACCGGGGAGCTGTTTTTT. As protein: CASSIEGGVGTGELFF.

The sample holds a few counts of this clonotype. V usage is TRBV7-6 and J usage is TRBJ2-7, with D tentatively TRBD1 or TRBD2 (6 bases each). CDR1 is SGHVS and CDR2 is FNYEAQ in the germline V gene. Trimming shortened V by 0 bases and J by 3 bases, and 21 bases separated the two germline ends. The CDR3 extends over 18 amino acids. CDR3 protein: CASSLATGGPGGYYEQYF. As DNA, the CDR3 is TGTGCCAGCAGCTTAGCGACAGGTGGCCCCGGGGGTTACTACGAGCAGTACTTC.

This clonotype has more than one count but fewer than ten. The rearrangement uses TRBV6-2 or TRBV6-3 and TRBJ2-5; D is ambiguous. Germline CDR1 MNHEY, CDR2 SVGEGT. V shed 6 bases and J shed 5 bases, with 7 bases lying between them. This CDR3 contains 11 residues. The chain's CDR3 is CASRTAETQYF. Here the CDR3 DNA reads TGTGCCAGCAGAACTGCGGAGACCCAGTACTTC.

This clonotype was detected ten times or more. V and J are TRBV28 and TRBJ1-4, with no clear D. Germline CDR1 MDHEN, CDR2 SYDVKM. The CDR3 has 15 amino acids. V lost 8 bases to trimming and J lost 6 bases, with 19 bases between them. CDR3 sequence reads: CASPAGVAFDEKLFF. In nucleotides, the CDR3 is TGTGCCAGCCCCGCCGGGGTAGCTTTCGATGAAAAACTGTTTTTT.

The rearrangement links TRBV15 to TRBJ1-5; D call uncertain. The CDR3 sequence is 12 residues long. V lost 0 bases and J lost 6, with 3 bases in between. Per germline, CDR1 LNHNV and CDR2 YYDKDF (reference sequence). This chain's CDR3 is CATSRDVQPQHF. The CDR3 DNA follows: TGTGCCACCAGCAGAGATGTTCAGCCCCAGCATTTT.